This passage covers 11 T cell receptor beta chains from one sample sequenced in a study of blood T cell repertoires in COVID-19. Clones were sequenced by immunoSEQ multiplex PCR, and TCRdb holds only the in-frame ones, with some missing. The sample carries some 200,000 clones, about 85% recorded once. Sample: peripheral blood. Every receptor here comes from a woman aged 80 or over with COVID-19, enrolled during active disease.

The genes are TRBV5-1 and TRBJ2-6, with 7 bases fitting TRBD1. Germline assignment: CDR1 SGHRS and CDR2 YFSETQ. This CDR3 region has 16 residues. The J segment lost 2 bases and the V segment lost 2 bases, leaving 4 bases of the junction unmatched. This chain's CDR3 is CASSLITGAGANVLTF. The CDR3, as DNA: TGCGCCAGCAGCTTAATTACAGGGGCTGGGGCCAACGTCCTGACTTTC.

This clone was detected once. Germline is not matched at one junction end, which may reflect a read error. The rearrangement uses TRBV6-5 and TRBJ2-2, with TRBD2 matching 9 bases. CDR1 MNHEY and CDR2 SVGAGI come from the germline V gene. This CDR3 region has 10 residues. The CDR3 region is CASGGGVLFF. CDR3 bases: TGTGCCAGCGGCGGGGGGGTGCTGTTTTTT.

The chain combines TRBV7-9 with TRBJ2-1, with 7 bases fitting TRBD1. The length of the CDR3 is 16 residues. J lost 14 bases, V lost 5 bases, and 21 bases had no gene match. Germline V gene sequence: CDR1 SEHNR, CDR2 FQNEAQ (reference sequence). CDR3 nucleotides: TGTGCCAGCAGCCTTAGTGTCCAAGTTGAGGCACAGGGGAAGTTCTTC. It specifies CASSLSVQVEAQGKFF.

The chain recombines TRBV7-2 with TRBJ1-4; 7 nucleotides match TRBD1. Trimming took 1 base from V and 8 from J; bases not matched to a gene: 7. This CDR3 contains 15 residues. Germline CDR1 SGHTA, CDR2 FQGNSA. Here the CDR3 DNA reads TGTGCCAGCAGCTTAGGGGGGGACAGACAAGAAAAACTGTTTTTT. Amino acids: CASSLGGDRQEKLFF.

In its sample, this clone was seen once. The V call is TRBV9, the J call TRBJ2-1; no reliable D call. V lost 0 bases, J lost 0 bases, and 13 bases lay in between. The germline V gene has CDR1 SGDLS and CDR2 YYNGEE. The CDR3 runs to 17 residues. CDR3 loop: CASSVAPTWSSYNEQFF. Here the CDR3 DNA reads TGTGCCAGCAGCGTAGCCCCGACTTGGAGCTCCTACAATGAGCAGTTCTTC.

J is TRBJ1-1 and V is TRBV6-2 or TRBV6-3, with D perhaps TRBD1 (5 bases). V dropped 2 bases and J dropped 3 bases, with 7 bases sitting between them. Looked up from germline, CDR1 is MNHEY and CDR2 is SVGEGT. This CDR3 is 13 amino acids long. CDR3 DNA sequence: TGTGCCAGCAGTTACAAGGGGCACACTGAAGCTTTCTTT. It specifies CASSYKGHTEAFF.

The chain employs TRBV2 and TRBJ1-1, with D maybe TRBD1 (6 bases). Germline V CDR1 and CDR2: SNHLY, FYNNEI. V was trimmed by 8 bases and J by 1 base, leaving 11 bases between them. This CDR3 comprises 13 residues. CDR3: CASLTTGNTEAFF. CDR3 bases: TGTGCCAGCTTGACGACAGGGAACACTGAAGCTTTCTTT. The variable domain in full, with the rest retrieved from reference TRBV2 and TRBJ1-1, is EPEVTQTPSHQVTQMGQEVILRCVPISNHLYFYWYRQILGQKVEFLVSFYNNEISEKSEIFDDQFSVERPDGSNFTLKIRSTKLEDSAMYFCASLTTGNTEAFFGQGTRLTVV.

J is TRBJ1-1 and V is TRBV11-2, with 7 bases fitting TRBD1. Germline CDR1 reads SGHAT; CDR2 reads FQNNGV. This CDR3 contains 15 residues. V was pared by 5 bases and J by 0 bases, with 6 bases of the junction left unmatched. The CDR3 coding sequence is TGTGCCAGCAGCCCCGCAGGGGGGTTGAACACTGAAGCTTTCTTT. It translates to CASSPAGGLNTEAFF.

This clone was observed once. The rearrangement joins TRBV5-8 to TRBJ2-5; 9 bases align to TRBD2. CDR1 SGHTS and CDR2 YDEGEE come from the germline V gene. This CDR3 has 13 amino acids. The V segment lost 7 bases and the J segment 5 bases; nucleotides outside the gene matches: 6. CDR3 in DNA: TGTGCCAGCCCCGGGACTAGCAGTGAGACCCAGTACTTC. Its translation: CASPGTSSETQYF.

This clone was seen only a few times. The rearrangement joins TRBV9 to TRBJ1-3; the D gene is possibly TRBD1 (5 bases). The CDR3 is made up of 14 amino acids. V was trimmed by 3 bases and J by 1 base, leaving 8 bases between them. Germline lookup yields CDR1 SGDLS and CDR2 YYNGEE. CDR3 DNA sequence: TGTGCCAGCAGCGCCAGACAGTCTGGAAACACCATATATTTT. It encodes CASSARQSGNTIYF. The variable domain in full, with the rest retrieved from reference TRBV9 and TRBJ1-3, is DSGVTQTPKHLITATGQRVTLRCSPRSGDLSVYWYQQSLDQGLQFLIQYYNGEERAKGNILERFSAQQFPDLHSELNLSSLELGDSALYFCASSARQSGNTIYFGEGSWLTVV.

The genes are TRBV28 and TRBJ2-5; no clear D. Germline V gene lookup returns CDR1 MDHEN and CDR2 SYDVKM. This CDR3 region has 14 residues. The V end was cut by 3 bases, the J end by 7 bases, with 15 bases between. CDR3 region: CASSFTTNLRTQYF. The CDR3 DNA is TGTGCCAGCAGTTTCACCACCAACCTGCGGACCCAGTACTTC.